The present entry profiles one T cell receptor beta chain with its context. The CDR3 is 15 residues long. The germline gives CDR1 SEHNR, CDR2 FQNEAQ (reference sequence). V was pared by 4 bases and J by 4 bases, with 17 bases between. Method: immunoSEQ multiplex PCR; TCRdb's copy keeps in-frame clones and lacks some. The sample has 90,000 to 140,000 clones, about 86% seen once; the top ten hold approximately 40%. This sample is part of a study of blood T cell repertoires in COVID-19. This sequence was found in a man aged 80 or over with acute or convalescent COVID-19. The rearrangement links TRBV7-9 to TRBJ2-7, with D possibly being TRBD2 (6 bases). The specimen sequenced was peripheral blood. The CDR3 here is CASSSRLGGKYEQYF. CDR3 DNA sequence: TGTGCCAGCAGCTCGAGGCTGGGGGGAAAATACGAGCAGTACTTC.